What follows are 13 T cell receptor beta chains derived from one specimen sequenced in a study of T cell repertoires in cytomegalovirus infection. No antigens are known for them. TCRdb recomputed calls from the reads with MiXCR, one row per CDR3 protein. The repertoire holds about 340,000 distinct CDR3 sequences, with 25% to 35% as singletons. The starting material was cultured PBMCs, obtained from culture after CMV antigen stimulation. The source is a human donor in good health (CMV status not recorded). Some clones in this sample may be carry-over from other donors' samples.

This clonotype was seen ten or more times. The V call is TRBV29-1, the J call TRBJ1-1, with D unclear. V lost 5 bases and J lost 0, with 4 bases in between. The CDR3 length is 11 residues. Germline CDR1 is SQVTM and CDR2 is ANQGSEA. The CDR3 nucleotides read TGCAGCGTTATTCTGAACACTGAAGCTTTCTTT. Translation: CSVILNTEAFF.

The rearrangement uses TRBV6-5 and TRBJ1-5, with 7 bases aligning to TRBD1. Germline assignment: CDR1 MNHEY and CDR2 SVGAGI. The CDR3 sequence is 16 residues long. V dropped 6 bases and J dropped 3; count of bases not matched to a gene: 11. CDR3 amino acids: CASSSIGQAFNQPQHF. The CDR3 nucleotides are TGTGCCAGCAGCAGTATCGGACAGGCTTTCAATCAGCCCCAGCATTTT.

This clonotype has only a few counts. The CDR3 region has the DNA TGTGCCAGCAGTTACTCACCGGGGGGCTCCTACAATGAGCAGTTCTTC. This codes for CASSYSPGGSYNEQFF. This chain joins TRBV6-2 or TRBV6-3 and TRBJ2-1, with 7 bases matching TRBD2. CDR3 length: 16 amino acids. Germline V gives CDR1 MNHEY, CDR2 SVGEGT. Trimming at V came to 0 bases and at J to 0 bases, leaving 2 bases not matched to a gene.

CDR3 loop: CSALSGGHTEAFF. In DNA, the CDR3 is TGCAGTGCTCTAAGCGGAGGGCACACTGAAGCTTTCTTT. The V call is TRBV20-1, the J call TRBJ1-1; D gene uncertain. Looked up from germline, CDR1 is DFQATT and CDR2 is SNEGSKA (reference sequence). Trimming took off 5 bases at V and 3 bases at J, with 13 bases between the two ends. This CDR3 comprises 13 residues.

This sequence joins TRBV7-8 and TRBJ2-7; D tentatively reads TRBD1 or TRBD2 (6 bases each). Trimming removed 5 bases from V and 3 bases from J, with 17 bases in between. Germline assignment: CDR1 SGHVS and CDR2 FQNEAQ. The CDR3 covers 15 residues. CDR3 residues: CASSPRGARLYEQYF. The DNA of the CDR3 is TGTGCCAGCAGCCCTAGGGGGGCCCGACTCTACGAGCAGTACTTC. The whole variable domain, filled in from reference TRBV7-8 and TRBJ2-7, reads GAGVSQSPRYKVAKRGQDVALRCDPISGHVSLFWYQQALGQGPEFLTYFQNEAQLDKSGLPSDRFFAERPEGSVSTLKIQRTQQEDSAVYLCASSPRGARLYEQYFGPGTRLTVT.

The genes are TRBV7-2 and TRBJ2-1; 9 nucleotides align to TRBD2. V dropped 5 bases and J dropped 4; count of bases not matched to a gene: 9. The CDR3 totals 16 residues. Germline V lookup: CDR1 SGHTA, CDR2 FQGNSA. CDR3 sequence (DNA): TGTGCCAGCAGCCTCGTAGGGCTAGCGGGATACAATGAGCAGTTCTTC. It encodes CASSLVGLAGYNEQFF.

V is TRBV20-1 and J is TRBJ2-5, with TRBD1 identical over 9 bases. J gave up 5 bases and V 5 bases, and 6 bases lay outside the gene matches. CDR1 is DFQATT and CDR2 is SNEGSKA in the germline V gene (reference sequence). The CDR3 sequence is 13 residues long. The CDR3 loop is CSAGGQGRETQYF. CDR3 coding DNA: TGCAGTGCTGGTGGACAGGGGAGGGAGACCCAGTACTTC.

This clonotype occurred a few times. The chain carries TRBV27 and TRBJ1-5; no clear D gene. Germline V gene data show CDR1 as MNHEY and CDR2 as SMNVEV (reference sequence). The CDR3 sequence is 13 residues long. Trimming pared 4 bases from V and 6 bases from J, leaving 10 bases between. The CDR3 reads CASSSWVGQPQHF. DNA of the CDR3: TGTGCCAGCAGTTCGTGGGTCGGTCAGCCCCAGCATTTT.

Concerning this clonotype itself: This may be a read error, as it is one base from a much larger clone. The chain is built from TRBV3-1 and TRBJ2-2; 9 bases fit TRBD1. The V gene's germline CDR1 is LGHDT and CDR2 YNNKEL (reference sequence). The CDR3 totals 14 residues. V lost 5 bases, J lost 5 bases, and 3 bases stayed unmatched. The CDR3 DNA reads TGTGCCAGCAGCTTCGGACAGGGGACCGGGGAGCTGTTTTTT. Translating gives CASSFGQGTGELFF.

This clonotype was seen repeatedly, ten times or more. This chain links TRBV7-2 with TRBJ2-7; TRBD2 matches at 13 bases. Trimming cost V 5 bases and J 7 bases; bases outside gene matches: 2. From germline, CDR1 is SGHTA and CDR2 FQGNSA. There are 13 residues in the CDR3. The CDR3 region is CASSTGLAGEQYF. For the CDR3, the DNA is TGTGCCAGCAGCACGGGACTAGCGGGAGAGCAGTACTTC.

The rearrangement joins TRBV6-5 to TRBJ1-1; a weak D match, TRBD1 (5 bases). Germline-derived CDR1 and CDR2 are MNHEY and SVGAGI. The CDR3 consists of 12 residues. Deletions cut 9 bases from V and 4 bases from J, with 12 bases between. The CDR3 reads CASWRGSTEAFF. The DNA of the CDR3 is TGTGCCAGTTGGCGGGGCAGCACTGAAGCTTTCTTT.

This clonotype was recorded at least ten times. The chain employs TRBV9 and TRBJ1-1; 8 bases fit TRBD1. The length of the CDR3 is 13 residues. The germline V gene has CDR1 SGDLS and CDR2 YYNGEE. With V trimmed by 0 bases and J by 5 bases, 0 bases remained unmatched. The CDR3 is CASSVGTGTEAFF. The DNA for the CDR3 is TGTGCCAGCAGCGTAGGGACAGGGACTGAAGCTTTCTTT. Drawing the rest from reference TRBV9 and TRBJ1-1, the complete variable domain is DSGVTQTPKHLITATGQRVTLRCSPRSGDLSVYWYQQSLDQGLQFLIQYYNGEERAKGNILERFSAQQFPDLHSELNLSSLELGDSALYFCASSVGTGTEAFFGQGTRLTVV.

In this sample, this clonotype turned up a few times. This chain joins TRBV10-3 and TRBJ2-7; D might be TRBD2 (6 bases). Germline V CDR1 and CDR2: ENHRY, SYGVKD. The CDR3 consists of 14 residues. V was cut by 5 bases and J by 0 bases, with 11 bases left in between. The DNA of the CDR3 is TGTGCCATCAGTAGGACTACTAGCTCCTACGAGCAGTACTTC. Residues: CAISRTTSSYEQYF.